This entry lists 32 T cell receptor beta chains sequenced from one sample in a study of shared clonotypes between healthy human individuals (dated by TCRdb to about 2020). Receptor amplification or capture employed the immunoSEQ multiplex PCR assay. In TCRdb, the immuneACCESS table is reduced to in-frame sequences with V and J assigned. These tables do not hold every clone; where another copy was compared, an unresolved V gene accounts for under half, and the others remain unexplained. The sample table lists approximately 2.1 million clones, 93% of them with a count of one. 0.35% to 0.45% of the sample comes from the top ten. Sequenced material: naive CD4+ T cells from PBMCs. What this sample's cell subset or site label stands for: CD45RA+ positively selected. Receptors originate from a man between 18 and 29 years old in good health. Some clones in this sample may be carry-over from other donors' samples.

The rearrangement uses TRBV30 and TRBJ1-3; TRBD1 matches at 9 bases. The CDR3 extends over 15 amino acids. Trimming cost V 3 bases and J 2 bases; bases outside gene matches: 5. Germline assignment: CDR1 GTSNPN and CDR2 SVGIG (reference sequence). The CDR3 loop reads CAWSRTGGPGNTIYF. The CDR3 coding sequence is TGTGCCTGGAGCCGAACAGGGGGCCCTGGAAACACCATATATTTT.

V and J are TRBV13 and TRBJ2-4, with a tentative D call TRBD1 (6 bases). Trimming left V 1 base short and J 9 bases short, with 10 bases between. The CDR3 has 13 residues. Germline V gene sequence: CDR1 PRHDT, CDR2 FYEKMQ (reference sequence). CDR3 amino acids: CASSLVGTSIQYF. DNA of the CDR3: TGTGCCAGCAGCTTAGTAGGGACAAGCATTCAGTACTTC.

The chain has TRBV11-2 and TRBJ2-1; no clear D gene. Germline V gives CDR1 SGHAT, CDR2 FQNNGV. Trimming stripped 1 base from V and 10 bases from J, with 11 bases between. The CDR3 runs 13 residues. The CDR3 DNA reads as TGTGCCAGCAGCTTAGGCTGGTCTACGGAGCAGTTCTTC. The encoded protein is CASSLGWSTEQFF.

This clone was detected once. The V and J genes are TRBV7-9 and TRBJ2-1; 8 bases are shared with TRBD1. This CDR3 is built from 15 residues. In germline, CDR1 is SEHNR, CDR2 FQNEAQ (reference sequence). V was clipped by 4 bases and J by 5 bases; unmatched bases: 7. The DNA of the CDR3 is TGTGCCAGCAGCTCAATTCACAGGGGGAACAATGAGCAGTTCTTC. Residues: CASSSIHRGNNEQFF.

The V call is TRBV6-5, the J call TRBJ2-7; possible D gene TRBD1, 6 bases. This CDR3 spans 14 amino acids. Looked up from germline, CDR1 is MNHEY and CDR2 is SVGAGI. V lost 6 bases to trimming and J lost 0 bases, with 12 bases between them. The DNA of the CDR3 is TGTGCCAGCAGCCGGACAGTTCCCTCCTACGAGCAGTACTTC. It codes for CASSRTVPSYEQYF.

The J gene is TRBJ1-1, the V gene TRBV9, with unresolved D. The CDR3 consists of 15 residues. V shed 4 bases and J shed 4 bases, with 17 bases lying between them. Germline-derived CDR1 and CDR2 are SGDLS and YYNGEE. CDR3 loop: CASSLRPNRGTEAFF. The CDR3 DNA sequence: TGTGCCAGCAGCTTGAGACCCAACCGGGGCACTGAAGCTTTCTTT.

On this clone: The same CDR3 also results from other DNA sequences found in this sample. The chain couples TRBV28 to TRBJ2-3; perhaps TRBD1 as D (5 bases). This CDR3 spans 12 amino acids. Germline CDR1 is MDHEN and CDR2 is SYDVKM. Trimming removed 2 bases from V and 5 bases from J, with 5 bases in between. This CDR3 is CASSLRGDTQYF. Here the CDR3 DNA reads TGTGCCAGCAGTTTAAGGGGAGATACGCAGTATTTT.

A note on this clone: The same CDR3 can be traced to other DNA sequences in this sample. CDR3 nucleotides: TGCGCCAGCAGCTTGGAAGGACAGGGACGGACAGATACGCAGTATTTT. Translation: CASSLEGQGRTDTQYF. The chain combines TRBV5-1 with TRBJ2-3; 8 bases align to TRBD1. There are 16 residues in the CDR3. V dropped 0 bases and J dropped 3; count of bases not matched to a gene: 6. CDR1 and CDR2 (germline): SGHRS, YFSETQ.

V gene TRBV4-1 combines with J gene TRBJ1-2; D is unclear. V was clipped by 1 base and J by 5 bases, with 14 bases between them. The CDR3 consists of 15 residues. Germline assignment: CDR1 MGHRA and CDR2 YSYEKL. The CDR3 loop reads CASSQGWRLEYGYTF. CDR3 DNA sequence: TGCGCCAGCAGCCAAGGGTGGCGGTTGGAGTATGGCTACACCTTC.

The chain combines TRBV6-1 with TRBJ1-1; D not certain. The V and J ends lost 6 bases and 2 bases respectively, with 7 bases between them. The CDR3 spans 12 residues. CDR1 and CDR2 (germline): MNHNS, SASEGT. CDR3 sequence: CASSTYNTEAFF. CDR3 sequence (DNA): TGTGCCAGCAGCACCTATAACACTGAAGCTTTCTTT.

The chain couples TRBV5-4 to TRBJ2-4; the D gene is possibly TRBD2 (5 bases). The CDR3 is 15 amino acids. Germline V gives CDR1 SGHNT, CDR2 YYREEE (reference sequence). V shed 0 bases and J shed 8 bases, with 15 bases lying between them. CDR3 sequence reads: CASSLAGVNGDIQYF. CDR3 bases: TGTGCCAGCAGCTTGGCCGGGGTAAACGGTGACATTCAGTACTTC.

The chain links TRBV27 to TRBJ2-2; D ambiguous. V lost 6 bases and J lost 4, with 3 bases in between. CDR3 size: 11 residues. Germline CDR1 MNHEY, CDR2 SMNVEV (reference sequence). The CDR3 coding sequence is TGTGCCAGCAGGGGCACCGGGGAGCTGTTTTTT. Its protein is CASRGTGELFF.

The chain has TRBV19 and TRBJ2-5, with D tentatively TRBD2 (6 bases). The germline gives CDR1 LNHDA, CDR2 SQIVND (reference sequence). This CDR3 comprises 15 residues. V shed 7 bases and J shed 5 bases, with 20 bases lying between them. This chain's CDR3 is CASMGLSAGGETQYF. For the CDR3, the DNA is TGTGCCAGTATGGGCTTGTCAGCGGGCGGGGAGACCCAGTACTTC.

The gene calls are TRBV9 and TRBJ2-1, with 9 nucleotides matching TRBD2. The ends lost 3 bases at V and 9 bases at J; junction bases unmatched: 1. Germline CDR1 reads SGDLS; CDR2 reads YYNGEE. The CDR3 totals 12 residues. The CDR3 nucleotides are TGTGCCAGCAGCGCTAGCGGGACTGAGCAGTTCTTC. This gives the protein CASSASGTEQFF.

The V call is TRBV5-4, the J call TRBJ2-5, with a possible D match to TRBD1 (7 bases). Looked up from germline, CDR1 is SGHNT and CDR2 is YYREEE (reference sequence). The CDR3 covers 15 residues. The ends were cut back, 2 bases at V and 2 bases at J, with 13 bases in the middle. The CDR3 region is CASSFPRGDQETQYF. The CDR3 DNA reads TGTGCCAGCAGCTTTCCCAGGGGGGATCAAGAGACCCAGTACTTC.

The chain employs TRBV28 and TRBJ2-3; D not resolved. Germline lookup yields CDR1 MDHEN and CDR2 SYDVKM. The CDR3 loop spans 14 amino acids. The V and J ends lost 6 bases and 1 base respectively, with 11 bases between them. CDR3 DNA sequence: TGTGCCAGCAGGCTAAGCTTGGGCACAGATACGCAGTATTTT. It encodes CASRLSLGTDTQYF.

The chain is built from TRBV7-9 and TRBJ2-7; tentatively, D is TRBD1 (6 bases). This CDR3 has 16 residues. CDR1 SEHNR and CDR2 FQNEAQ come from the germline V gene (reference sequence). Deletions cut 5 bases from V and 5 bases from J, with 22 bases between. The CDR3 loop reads CASSRTGLETRNEQYF. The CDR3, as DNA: TGTGCCAGCAGCCGAACAGGGTTAGAGACGAGGAACGAGCAGTACTTC.

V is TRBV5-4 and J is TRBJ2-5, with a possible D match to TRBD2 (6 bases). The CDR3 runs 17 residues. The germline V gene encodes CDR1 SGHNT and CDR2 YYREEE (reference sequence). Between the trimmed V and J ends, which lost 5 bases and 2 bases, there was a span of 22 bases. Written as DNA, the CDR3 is TGTGCCAGCAGTCCTCGCTTAAGTAGCGGAGTTCAAGAGACCCAGTACTTC. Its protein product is CASSPRLSSGVQETQYF.

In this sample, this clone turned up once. The CDR3 nucleotides are TGTGCCAGCAGTTACCGTGCGGACAATGAGCAGTTCTTC. The encoded protein is CASSYRADNEQFF. The chain has TRBV6-5 and TRBJ2-1, with no clear D. Trimming shortened V by 2 bases and J by 5 bases, and 7 bases separated the two germline ends. The CDR3 has 13 residues. Germline V gene sequence: CDR1 MNHEY, CDR2 SVGAGI.

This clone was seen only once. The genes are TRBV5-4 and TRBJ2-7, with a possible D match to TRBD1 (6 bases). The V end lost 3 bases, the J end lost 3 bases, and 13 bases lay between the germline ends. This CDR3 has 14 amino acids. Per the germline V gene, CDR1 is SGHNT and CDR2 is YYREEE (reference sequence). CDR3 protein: CASSSTTDSYEQYF. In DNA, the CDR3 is TGTGCCAGCAGCTCCACGACGGACAGCTACGAGCAGTACTTC.

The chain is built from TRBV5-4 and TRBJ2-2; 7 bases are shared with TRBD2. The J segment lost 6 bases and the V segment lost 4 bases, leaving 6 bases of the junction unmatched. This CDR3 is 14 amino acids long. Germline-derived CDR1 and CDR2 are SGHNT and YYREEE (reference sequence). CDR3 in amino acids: CASSGGLSAGELFF. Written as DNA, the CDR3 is TGTGCCAGCAGCGGGGGACTATCGGCCGGGGAGCTGTTTTTT. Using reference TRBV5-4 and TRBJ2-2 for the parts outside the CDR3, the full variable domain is ETGVTQSPTHLIKTRGQQVTLRCSSQSGHNTVSWYQQALGQGPQFIFQYYREEENGRGNFPPRFSGLQFPNYSSELNVNALELDDSALYLCASSGGLSAGELFFGEGSRLTVL.

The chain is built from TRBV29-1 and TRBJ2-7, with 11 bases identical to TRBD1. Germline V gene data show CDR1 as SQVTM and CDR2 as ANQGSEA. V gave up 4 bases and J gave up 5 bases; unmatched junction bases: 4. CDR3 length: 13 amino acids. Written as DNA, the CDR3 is TGCAGCGTTGGGTGGACAGGGGGCCACGAGCAGTACTTC. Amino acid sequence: CSVGWTGGHEQYF.

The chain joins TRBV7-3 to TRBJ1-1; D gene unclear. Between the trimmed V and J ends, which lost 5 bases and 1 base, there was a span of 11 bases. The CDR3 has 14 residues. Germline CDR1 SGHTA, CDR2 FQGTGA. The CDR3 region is CASSPAGGNTEAFF. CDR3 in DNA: TGTGCCAGCAGCCCCGCGGGAGGGAACACTGAAGCTTTCTTT.

In DNA form, the CDR3 reads TGCGCCAGCAGCTTGGCCGGGACAGTGGGTTGGGATACGCAGTATTTT. Translated: CASSLAGTVGWDTQYF. The chain combines TRBV5-1 with TRBJ2-3; 7 positions agree with TRBD1. The V gene's germline CDR1 is SGHRS and CDR2 YFSETQ. This CDR3 is built from 16 residues. Losses at the gene ends were 0 bases for V and 6 bases for J; bases not matched to a gene: 10.

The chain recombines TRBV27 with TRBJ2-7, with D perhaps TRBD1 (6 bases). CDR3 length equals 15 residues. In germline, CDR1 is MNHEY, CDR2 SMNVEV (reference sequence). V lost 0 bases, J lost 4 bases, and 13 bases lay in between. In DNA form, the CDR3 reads TGTGCCAGCAGTTTATCATGGCAGGGGATGTACGAGCAGTACTTC. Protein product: CASSLSWQGMYEQYF.

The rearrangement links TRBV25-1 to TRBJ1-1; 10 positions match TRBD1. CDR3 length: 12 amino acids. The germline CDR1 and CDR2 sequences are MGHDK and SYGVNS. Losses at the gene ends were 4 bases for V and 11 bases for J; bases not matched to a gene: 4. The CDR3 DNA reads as TGTGCCAGCAGTGGTGACAGGGGGCCGGCTTTCTTT. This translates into CASSGDRGPAFF.

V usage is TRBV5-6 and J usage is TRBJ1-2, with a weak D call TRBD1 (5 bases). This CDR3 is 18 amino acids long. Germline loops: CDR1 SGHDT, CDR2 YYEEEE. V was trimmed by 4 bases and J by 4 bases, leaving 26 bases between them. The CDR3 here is CASSLRGNRRPLGYGYTF. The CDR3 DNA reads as TGTGCCAGCAGCCTCCGTGGGAACAGGCGCCCTCTCGGCTATGGCTACACCTTC.

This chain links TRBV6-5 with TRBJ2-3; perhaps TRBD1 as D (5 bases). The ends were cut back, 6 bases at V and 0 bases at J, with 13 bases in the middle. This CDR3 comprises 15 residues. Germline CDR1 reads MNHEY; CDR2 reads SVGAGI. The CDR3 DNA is TGTGCCAGCAGGATGCAGGGCCACAGCACAGATACGCAGTATTTT. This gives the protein CASRMQGHSTDTQYF.

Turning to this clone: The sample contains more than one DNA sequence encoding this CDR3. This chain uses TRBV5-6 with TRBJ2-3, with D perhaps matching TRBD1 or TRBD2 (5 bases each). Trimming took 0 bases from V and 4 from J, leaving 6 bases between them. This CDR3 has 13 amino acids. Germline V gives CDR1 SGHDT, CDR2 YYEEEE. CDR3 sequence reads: CASSLAGPDTQYF. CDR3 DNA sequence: TGTGCCAGCAGCTTGGCGGGGCCAGATACGCAGTATTTT.

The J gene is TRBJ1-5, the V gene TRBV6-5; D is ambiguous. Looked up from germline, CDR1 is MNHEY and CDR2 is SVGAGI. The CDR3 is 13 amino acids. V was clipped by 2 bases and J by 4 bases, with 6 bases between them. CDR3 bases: TGTGCCAGCAGTTACGAGGTTAATCAGCCCCAGCATTTT. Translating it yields CASSYEVNQPQHF.

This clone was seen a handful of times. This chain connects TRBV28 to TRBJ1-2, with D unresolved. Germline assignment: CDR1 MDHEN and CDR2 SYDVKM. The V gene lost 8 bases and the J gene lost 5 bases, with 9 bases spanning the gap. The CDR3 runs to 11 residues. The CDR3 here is CASGRRYGYTF. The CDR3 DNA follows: TGTGCCAGCGGGCGGAGATATGGCTACACCTTC.

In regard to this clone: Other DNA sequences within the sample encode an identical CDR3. CDR3 region: CASSSRLAASTDTQYF. In DNA, the CDR3 is TGTGCCAGCAGCTCCCGACTAGCGGCTAGCACAGATACGCAGTATTTT. The gene calls are TRBV9 and TRBJ2-3; 9 nucleotides match TRBD2. Unmatched junction bases numbered 6, after V lost 4 bases and J lost 0 bases. This CDR3 region has 16 residues. Germline V gene data show CDR1 as SGDLS and CDR2 as YYNGEE.